The 28 T cell receptor beta chains given below trace back to one sample, sequenced in a study of PD-L1 blockade in urothelial cancer. Documented time point: pretreatment peripheral blood. Sequencing was performed with immunoSEQ multiplex PCR; in TCRdb, only in-frame clones are kept and a portion is missing. The data show tens of thousands of clones, with roughly 84% seen just once and about 2.1% held by the top ten. The starting material was PBMCs, obtained around atezolizumab (anti-PD-L1) treatment. The receptors derive from a man aged 55 to 70 with urothelial cancer.

J is TRBJ1-1 and V is TRBV4-1; 7 positions agree with TRBD1. Germline values: CDR1 MGHRA, CDR2 YSYEKL. Trimming removed 4 bases from V and 10 bases from J; junction bases left unmatched: 9. The CDR3 sequence is 13 residues long. The CDR3 DNA reads as TGCGCCAGCAGCCGACTTCCTAGGGGGCGAGCTTTCTTT. Translated, it gives CASSRLPRGRAFF.

This clone showed up just once. The chain has TRBV19 and TRBJ2-2; no clear D gene. This CDR3 has 10 residues. CDR1 and CDR2 (germline): LNHDA, SQIVND (reference sequence). Between the trimmed V and J ends, which lost 5 bases and 9 bases, there was a span of 4 bases. As DNA, the CDR3 is TGTGCCAGTAGTCACAGGGAGCTGTTTTTT. This encodes CASSHRELFF.

The chain has TRBV27 and TRBJ2-1; D possibly corresponds to TRBD2 (6 bases). The germline CDR1 and CDR2 sequences are MNHEY and SMNVEV (reference sequence). Trimming pared 6 bases from V and 0 bases from J, leaving 12 bases between. This CDR3 region has 15 residues. The CDR3 reads CASRGGVSSYNEQFF. The DNA of the CDR3 is TGTGCCAGCAGGGGCGGGGTCAGCTCCTACAATGAGCAGTTCTTC.

The gene calls are TRBV28 and TRBJ2-5; TRBD2 is a possible D gene (6 bases). V lost 7 bases, J lost 2 bases, and 11 bases lay in between. The length of the CDR3 is 13 residues. The germline CDR1 and CDR2 sequences are MDHEN and SYDVKM. The chain's CDR3 is CASNPGGQETQYF. CDR3 nucleotide sequence: TGTGCCAGCAACCCTGGAGGGCAAGAGACCCAGTACTTC.

V is TRBV11-2 and J is TRBJ2-1; 11 bases are a match to TRBD2. The CDR3 consists of 16 residues. Per the germline V gene, CDR1 is SGHAT and CDR2 is FQNNGV. The V gene end was trimmed by 5 bases and the J gene end by 10 bases; junction bases not matched to a gene: 13. CDR3 nucleotides: TGTGCCAGCAGCAGACTAGCGGGGTCTCTTGTTGGAGAGCAGTTCTTC. Its protein product is CASSRLAGSLVGEQFF.

In its sample, this clone was seen a few times. The chain couples TRBV7-6 to TRBJ1-6; D uncertain. The CDR3 runs to 14 residues. V lost 4 bases and J lost 6, with 10 bases in between. Per germline, CDR1 SGHVS and CDR2 FNYEAQ. The CDR3 sequence is CASSSSETNSPLHF. Written as DNA, the CDR3 is TGTGCCAGCAGCTCGTCAGAAACTAATTCACCCCTCCACTTT.

The chain couples TRBV6-5 to TRBJ2-5, with 8 nucleotides matching TRBD1. The CDR3 is 14 residues long. Unmatched junction bases numbered 6, after V lost 8 bases and J lost 1 base. The germline gives CDR1 MNHEY, CDR2 SVGAGI. The CDR3 loop is CASCRGLSQETQYF. The CDR3 region has the DNA TGTGCCAGCTGCAGGGGGCTTTCCCAAGAGACCCAGTACTTC.

The chain couples TRBV9 to TRBJ2-7, with D perhaps TRBD2 (5 bases). The CDR3 covers 16 residues. Trimming stripped 0 bases from V and 2 bases from J, with 15 bases between. CDR1 is SGDLS and CDR2 is YYNGEE in the germline V gene. CDR3 DNA: TGTGCCAGCAGCGTAGGAGGGTCGGCTGCGCCCTACGAGCAGTACTTC. Residues: CASSVGGSAAPYEQYF.

V gene TRBV19 combines with J gene TRBJ2-2; 8 bases fit TRBD2. Trimming took 1 base from V and 4 from J; bases not matched to a gene: 5. The CDR3 length is 16 residues. Germline-derived CDR1 and CDR2 are LNHDA and SQIVND (reference sequence). CDR3 DNA: TGTGCCAGTAGTATAGTTACGGGGGGGCTCACCGGGGAGCTGTTTTTT. Translating gives CASSIVTGGLTGELFF.

The table lists this clone with a few counts. The DNA of the CDR3 is TGTGCCAGCAGTGACGGGGGGGCCCGGTACTTC. Protein sequence: CASSDGGARYF. This chain uses TRBV6-5 with TRBJ2-7; 8 nucleotides match TRBD2. Germline lookup yields CDR1 MNHEY and CDR2 SVGAGI. V gave up 5 bases and J gave up 12 bases; unmatched junction bases: 6. This CDR3 has 11 residues.

The J gene is TRBJ1-1, the V gene TRBV9; D is unresolved. The CDR3 is 13 amino acids. The V end was cut by 0 bases, the J end by 0 bases, with 3 bases between. Germline V gene lookup returns CDR1 SGDLS and CDR2 YYNGEE. CDR3 sequence (DNA): TGTGCCAGCAGCGTAGCCATGAACACTGAAGCTTTCTTT. This sequence encodes CASSVAMNTEAFF. Full variable domain (remainder filled in from reference TRBV9 and TRBJ1-1): DSGVTQTPKHLITATGQRVTLRCSPRSGDLSVYWYQQSLDQGLQFLIQYYNGEERAKGNILERFSAQQFPDLHSELNLSSLELGDSALYFCASSVAMNTEAFFGQGTRLTVV.

V usage is TRBV9 and J usage is TRBJ1-1, with a weak D call TRBD1 (6 bases). Trimming left V 4 bases short and J 0 bases short, with 13 bases between. The CDR3 has 15 amino acids. Per the germline V gene, CDR1 is SGDLS and CDR2 is YYNGEE. The CDR3 spells CASSSRDTLNTEAFF. The CDR3 bases are TGTGCCAGCAGCTCTAGGGACACCTTGAACACTGAAGCTTTCTTT.

This clone was counted between two and nine times. The V and J genes are TRBV2 and TRBJ2-2; TRBD2 matches at 9 bases. V gave up 7 bases and J gave up 8 bases; unmatched junction bases: 14. Germline CDR1 reads SNHLY; CDR2 reads FYNNEI. The CDR3 covers 16 residues. CDR3 sequence reads: CASTEGSSGSDGELFF. DNA of the CDR3: TGTGCCAGCACCGAGGGTAGTAGCGGGAGTGATGGGGAGCTGTTTTTT.

V gene TRBV5-1 combines with J gene TRBJ1-2; possible D gene TRBD1, 6 bases. This CDR3 is 14 amino acids long. Germline CDR1 and CDR2: SGHRS and YFSETQ. Trimming removed 1 base at V and 2 bases at J, with 9 bases between. The CDR3 nucleotides read TGCGCCAGCAGCTTGACACAGGGAAACTATGGCTACACCTTC. Translating it yields CASSLTQGNYGYTF. The complete variable domain, with remaining parts taken from reference TRBV5-1 and TRBJ1-2, reads KAGVTQTPRYLIKTRGQQVTLSCSPISGHRSVSWYQQTPGQGLQFLFEYFSETQRNKGNFPGRFSGRQFSNSRSEMNVSTLELGDSALYLCASSLTQGNYGYTFGSGTRLTVV.

The chain joins TRBV5-1 to TRBJ2-1; 7 nucleotides align to TRBD2. The CDR3 contains 12 residues. Germline values: CDR1 SGHRS, CDR2 YFSETQ. Germline trimming cut 0 bases from V and 15 bases from J; bases unmatched to any gene: 6. The CDR3 DNA sequence: TGCGCCAGCAGCTTGGAGGGGAGGGGAGGGTTCTTC. Translating gives CASSLEGRGGFF.

The chain employs TRBV5-1 and TRBJ2-3, with a possible D match to TRBD2 (6 bases). The germline gives CDR1 SGHRS, CDR2 YFSETQ. The CDR3 is 16 amino acids. V was clipped by 0 bases and J by 5 bases, with 16 bases between them. CDR3 amino acids: CASSLAVTGGEDTQYF. Here the CDR3 DNA reads TGCGCCAGCAGCTTGGCCGTAACAGGAGGGGAAGATACGCAGTATTTT. Drawing the rest from reference TRBV5-1 and TRBJ2-3, the complete variable domain is KAGVTQTPRYLIKTRGQQVTLSCSPISGHRSVSWYQQTPGQGLQFLFEYFSETQRNKGNFPGRFSGRQFSNSRSEMNVSTLELGDSALYLCASSLAVTGGEDTQYFGPGTRLTVL.

This rearrangement joins TRBV5-1 to TRBJ2-3; 8 nucleotides align to TRBD1. The germline CDR1 and CDR2 sequences are SGHRS and YFSETQ. The CDR3 is made up of 16 amino acids. The ends lost 2 bases at V and 0 bases at J; junction bases unmatched: 5. CDR3 region: CASSLTRTGSTDTQYF. The CDR3, as DNA: TGCGCCAGCAGCTTAACGAGGACAGGGAGCACAGATACGCAGTATTTT.

The J gene is TRBJ1-6, the V gene TRBV25-1, with 11 bases identical to TRBD1. V lost 9 bases to trimming and J lost 8 bases; unmatched junction nucleotides: 15. CDR1 is MGHDK, CDR2 SYGVNS, per germline. The CDR3 extends over 17 amino acids. The CDR3: CARQPGQGDVGDSPLHF. CDR3 bases: TGTGCCAGGCAACCGGGACAGGGGGATGTTGGCGATTCACCCCTCCACTTT.

This chain uses TRBV11-2 with TRBJ2-7; 7 nucleotides line up with TRBD1. Germline values: CDR1 SGHAT, CDR2 FQNNGV. Trimming cost V 4 bases and J 0 bases; bases outside gene matches: 6. This CDR3 region has 15 residues. CDR3 nucleotides: TGTGCCAGCAGCTCTCGGACAGGATACTCCTACGAGCAGTACTTC. Its translation: CASSSRTGYSYEQYF.

The chain uses TRBV5-3 and TRBJ2-7; tentatively, D is TRBD2 (6 bases). TRBV5-3 is reported as an ORF; its role is uncertain. The CDR3 length is 11 residues. Trimming removed 9 bases at V and 5 bases at J, with 12 bases between. The CDR3 nucleotides read TGTGCCATCGGGAGATATGACGAGCAGTACTTC. It is translated as CAIGRYDEQYF.

CDR3 nucleotides: TGCAGCGTTCTGCGGGAGGGCCGGTACGAGCAGTACTTC. As protein: CSVLREGRYEQYF. V usage is TRBV29-1 and J usage is TRBJ2-7; the match to TRBD2 covers 9 bases. From germline, CDR1 is SQVTM and CDR2 ANQGSEA. V dropped 5 bases and J dropped 4; count of bases not matched to a gene: 6. The CDR3 contains 13 residues.

The V gene is TRBV6-1, the J gene TRBJ1-1; D perhaps matches TRBD1 (6 bases). From germline, CDR1 is MNHNS and CDR2 SASEGT. V was cut by 7 bases and J by 6 bases, with 15 bases left in between. This CDR3 comprises 13 residues. In DNA form, the CDR3 reads TGTGCCAGCATCCTACCCGGGACACCTGAAGCTTTCTTT. Translation gives CASILPGTPEAFF.

V and J are TRBV5-8 and TRBJ1-3, with D maybe TRBD1 (5 bases). Germline-derived CDR1 and CDR2 are SGHTS and YDEGEE. This CDR3 comprises 15 residues. Trimming removed 0 bases at V and 2 bases at J, with 9 bases between. The chain's CDR3 is CASSLGGAAGNTIYF. CDR3 coding DNA: TGTGCCAGCAGCTTGGGGGGCGCGGCTGGAAACACCATATATTTT.

The V call is TRBV10-3, the J call TRBJ1-6; no clear D gene. CDR3 length: 15 amino acids. The germline V and J ends were trimmed by 3 bases and 8 bases, with 14 bases remaining between them. Germline V gene lookup returns CDR1 ENHRY and CDR2 SYGVKD. The CDR3 here is CAISDPGERDSPLHF. The CDR3 bases are TGTGCCATCAGTGACCCCGGGGAACGGGATTCACCCCTCCACTTT.

V is TRBV27 and J is TRBJ2-1; no reliable D call. Per germline, CDR1 MNHEY and CDR2 SMNVEV (reference sequence). The CDR3 spans 13 residues. The ends were cut back, 0 bases at V and 8 bases at J, with 8 bases in the middle. CDR3 region: CASSLSVAYEQFF. The CDR3 coding sequence is TGTGCCAGCAGTTTATCTGTTGCGTATGAGCAGTTCTTC.

This clone has more than one count but fewer than ten. This rearrangement joins TRBV7-2 to TRBJ2-7; the D gene is possibly TRBD1 (6 bases). V gave up 5 bases and J gave up 7 bases, with 15 bases separating them. The CDR3 covers 13 residues. Germline V gene sequence: CDR1 SGHTA, CDR2 FQGNSA. This CDR3 is CASSTKTGGEQYF. The CDR3 coding sequence is TGTGCCAGCAGCACGAAGACAGGAGGTGAGCAGTACTTC. The full variable domain, with the rest looked up from reference TRBV7-2 and TRBJ2-7, is GAGVSQSPSNKVTEKGKDVELRCDPISGHTALYWYRQSLGQGLEFLIYFQGNSAPDKSGLPSDRFSAERTGGSVSTLTIQRTQQEDSAVYLCASSTKTGGEQYFGPGTRLTVT.

The CDR3 loop reads CATTINEASYEQYF. CDR3 sequence (DNA): TGTGCCACCACGATAAACGAGGCCTCCTACGAGCAGTACTTC. V and J are TRBV10-3 and TRBJ2-7; D is undetermined. This CDR3 has 14 amino acids. The germline V and J ends were trimmed by 10 bases and 0 bases, with 16 bases remaining between them. Germline V lookup: CDR1 ENHRY, CDR2 SYGVKD.

The chain uses TRBV7-3 and TRBJ1-4; TRBD1 aligns across 9 bases. Germline V gene sequence: CDR1 SGHTA, CDR2 FQGTGA. This CDR3 is built from 20 residues. With 5 bases clipped from V and 1 base from J, the junction kept 17 bases outside the gene matches. The CDR3 nucleotides are TGTGCCAGCAGCCGAAGGTGGGACAGGGTCGGCCCCGGAACTAATGAAAAACTGTTTTTT. Amino acids: CASSRRWDRVGPGTNEKLFF.